This T cell receptor (beta chain) was captured in a study of OX40 agonist ivuxolimab in advanced cancers. The table lists this clone with a count of one. The CDR3 runs 15 residues. CDR1 is WSHSY and CDR2 is SAAADI in the germline V gene. V was cut by 0 bases and J by 9 bases, with 15 bases left in between. The repertoire was sequenced with immunoSEQ multiplex PCR; TCRdb's copy has only in-frame clones and lacks some. The data hold 40,000 to 50,000 clones, with around 85% observed a single time. The receptor was derived from an adult with an advanced solid tumor such as melanoma, head and neck, liver or kidney cancer. The sequenced sample was CD4+ or CD8+ T cells sorted from blood, obtained in a trial of the OX40 agonist ivuxolimab. This chain links TRBV10-2 with TRBJ2-1; D possibly uses TRBD1 or TRBD2 (5 bases each). The DNA of the CDR3 is TGCGCCAGCAGTGAGTCGGGGGTAAGGCGTGGTGAGCAGTTCTTC. As protein: CASSESGVRRGEQFF.